A single TCR beta chain is shown here with its context. In the source study's methods: Estimates of nucleated cell counts were drawn from the amplification of reference gene primers. Produced via immunoSEQ multiplex PCR; TCRdb's table is partial and in-frame only. D and trimming come from the DNA, and the V and J calls and clone size come from that table. The table records 80,000 or so clones, approximately 84% of them present only once. CDR3 length equals 12 residues. The V gene's germline CDR1 is SNHLY and CDR2 FYNNEI. Between the trimmed V and J ends, which lost 6 bases and 4 bases, there was a span of 9 bases. This specimen comes from a study of blood T cell repertoires in COVID-19. Those enrolled in Seattle joined during active infection and were followed longitudinally afterward.

This sequence originates from a man aged 55 to 70 with COVID-19, enrolled during active disease. Sequenced material: peripheral blood. The chain is built from TRBV2 and TRBJ1-2; D is undetermined. The CDR3 sequence is CASSRDSYGYTF. The DNA for the CDR3 is TGTGCCAGCAGCCGCGACTCCTATGGCTACACCTTC.